The 11 T cell receptor beta chains in this list originate from one sample, sequenced in a study of neurological immune-mediated disorders. TCRdb reprocessed the 5' RACE reads via MiXCR and lists one record per CDR3 protein. The sample includes around 33,000 distinct CDR3 sequences, approximately 24% of them seen just once. Sequenced sample: CD4+ T cells from blood. All receptors derive from a man in his fifties with HTLV-1-associated myelopathy (HAM/TSP).

With respect to this clonotype: The junction does not match germline at one end; this may be a read error. The rearrangement joins TRBV6-5 to TRBJ1-1; a possible D gene is TRBD1 (5 bases). Germline V CDR1 and CDR2: MNHEY, SVGAGI. The CDR3 has 16 amino acids. The CDR3 is CSSSHPPQVKNNEAFF. The CDR3 nucleotides are TGTTCCAGCAGCCACCCCCCACAGGTGAAGAACAATGAAGCTTTCTTT.

There are many counts of this clonotype. The chain couples TRBV3-1 to TRBJ2-7; the D gene is possibly TRBD2 (5 bases). The germline V gene has CDR1 LGHDT and CDR2 YNNKEL (reference sequence). V shed 1 base and J shed 3 bases, with 16 bases lying between them. The CDR3 sequence is 16 residues long. CDR3 protein: CASSQVPRVHLYEQYF. For the CDR3, the DNA is TGTGCCAGCAGCCAAGTCCCGCGGGTGCACCTCTACGAGCAGTACTTC.

This clonotype was counted ten times or more. V and J are TRBV20-1 and TRBJ2-6; TRBD1 matches at 8 bases. CDR1 is DFQATT, CDR2 SNEGSKA, per germline (reference sequence). The CDR3 is 15 residues long. J gave up 4 bases and V 2 bases, and 4 bases lay outside the gene matches. Here the CDR3 DNA reads TGCAGTGCTAGACGACAGGGGTACGGGGCCAACGTCCTGACTTTC. Translating it yields CSARRQGYGANVLTF.

This clonotype was found many times. The V and J genes are TRBV7-2 and TRBJ1-2, with 11 bases identical to TRBD1. V was pared by 5 bases and J by 8 bases, with 10 bases of the junction left unmatched. This CDR3 region has 15 residues. Germline V gene lookup returns CDR1 SGHTA and CDR2 FQGNSA. CDR3 DNA: TGTGCCAGCAGCCCGGGACAGGGGGTACGTTCGGGCTACACCTTC. This sequence encodes CASSPGQGVRSGYTF. The whole variable domain, remainder taken from reference TRBV7-2 and TRBJ1-2, is GAGVSQSPSNKVTEKGKDVELRCDPISGHTALYWYRQSLGQGLEFLIYFQGNSAPDKSGLPSDRFSAERTGGSVSTLTIQRTQQEDSAVYLCASSPGQGVRSGYTFGSGTRLTVV.

This clonotype was seen many times. The genes are TRBV7-2 and TRBJ2-5; TRBD1 matches at 11 bases. V shed 5 bases, J shed 2 bases, and the junction held 7 bases outside the gene matches. Looked up from germline, CDR1 is SGHTA and CDR2 is FQGNSA. CDR3 length: 16 amino acids. The CDR3: CASSTQGTGGQETQYF. In nucleotides, the CDR3 is TGTGCCAGCAGCACCCAAGGGACAGGGGGACAAGAGACCCAGTACTTC.

The V call is TRBV18, the J call TRBJ2-7; 7 bases align to TRBD2. Germline V gene lookup returns CDR1 KGHSH and CDR2 LQKENI. J lost 3 bases, V lost 5 bases, and 4 bases had no gene match. This CDR3 contains 13 residues. CDR3: CASSSGGDYEQYF. The CDR3 DNA reads as TGTGCCAGCTCATCGGGGGGAGACTACGAGCAGTACTTC.

This clonotype was recorded at least ten times. V is TRBV12-3 or TRBV12-4 and J is TRBJ1-2, with 7 bases lining up with TRBD1. V gave up 7 bases and J gave up 6 bases; unmatched junction bases: 2. The CDR3 consists of 11 residues. CDR3 residues: CASTDRDGYTF. The CDR3 nucleotides read TGTGCCAGCACAGACAGGGATGGCTACACCTTC.

This clonotype was observed many times. The chain joins TRBV12-3 or TRBV12-4 to TRBJ2-1; possible D gene TRBD2, 6 bases. The CDR3 consists of 14 residues. V gave up 6 bases and J gave up 5 bases, with 14 bases separating them. The CDR3, as DNA: TGTGCCAGCAGATCACCGGGACTGAACAATGAGCAGTTCTTC. Translation: CASRSPGLNNEQFF.

This clonotype was recorded at least ten times. V gene TRBV7-8 combines with J gene TRBJ1-4, with a possible D match to TRBD1 (5 bases). V was cut by 5 bases and J by 8 bases, with 12 bases left in between. This CDR3 is built from 13 residues. CDR1 is SGHVS and CDR2 is FQNEAQ in the germline V gene. The CDR3 here is CASSRGLSEKLFF. The DNA for the CDR3 is TGTGCCAGCAGCCGGGGACTCTCAGAAAAACTGTTTTTT.

The chain links TRBV7-9 to TRBJ1-5; D is perhaps TRBD1 (5 bases). The CDR3 has 14 residues. The V and J ends lost 4 bases and 4 bases respectively, with 11 bases between them. The germline gives CDR1 SEHNR, CDR2 FQNEAQ (reference sequence). CDR3 amino acids: CASSYVGVNQPQHF. Here the CDR3 DNA reads TGTGCCAGCAGCTACGTAGGGGTAAATCAGCCCCAGCATTTT. The whole variable domain, filled in from reference TRBV7-9 and TRBJ1-5, reads DTGVSQNPRHKITKRGQNVTFRCDPISEHNRLYWYRQTLGQGPEFLTYFQNEAQLEKSRLLSDRFSAERPKGSFSTLEIQRTEQGDSAMYLCASSYVGVNQPQHFGDGTRLSIL.

This clonotype was detected many times. The rearrangement joins TRBV11-2 to TRBJ2-3; D remains unclear. The germline CDR1 and CDR2 sequences are SGHAT and FQNNGV. This CDR3 is 15 amino acids long. The V and J ends lost 2 bases and 0 bases respectively, with 9 bases between them. CDR3 nucleotide sequence: TGTGCCAGCAGCTTAAACTACTTAAGCACAGATACGCAGTATTTT. Translated, it gives CASSLNYLSTDTQYF.